A single sample is the source of the 18 T cell receptor beta chains below, sequenced in a study of T cell changes during pregnancy in multiple sclerosis. Repertoires were generated with immunoSEQ multiplex PCR, while TCRdb's copy carries only in-frame clones and drops some. The data contain over 25,000 clones, approximately 94% of them singletons. The starting material was CD4+ T cells from peripheral blood mononuclear cells, obtained in the second trimester of pregnancy. The receptors were sampled from a female donor with multiple sclerosis, enrolled in a pregnancy study.

The chain couples TRBV5-1 to TRBJ1-2; 8 nucleotides line up with TRBD1. V lost 4 bases to trimming and J lost 2 bases; unmatched junction nucleotides: 4. The CDR3 covers 14 residues. Germline V gene sequence: CDR1 SGHRS, CDR2 YFSETQ. The CDR3 DNA follows: TGCGCCAGCAGCGCGCGACAGGGGAACTATGGCTACACCTTC. The encoded protein is CASSARQGNYGYTF.

The V call is TRBV19, the J call TRBJ1-2; no reliable D call. The CDR3 contains 13 residues. V lost 0 bases and J 2 bases, leaving 4 bases between the germline ends. The germline CDR1 and CDR2 sequences are LNHDA and SQIVND (reference sequence). CDR3: CASSIDGNYGYTF. The CDR3 bases are TGTGCCAGTAGTATAGACGGGAACTATGGCTACACCTTC. Full variable domain (missing parts from reference TRBV19 and TRBJ1-2): DGGITQSPKYLFRKEGQNVTLSCEQNLNHDAMYWYRQDPGQGLRLIYYSQIVNDFQKGDIAEGYSVSREKKESFPLTVTSAQKNPTAFYLCASSIDGNYGYTFGSGTRLTVV.

The J gene is TRBJ2-5, the V gene TRBV2; 10 bases agree with TRBD2. J gave up 5 bases and V 3 bases, and 9 bases lay outside the gene matches. The CDR3 totals 16 residues. Per germline, CDR1 SNHLY and CDR2 FYNNEI. This CDR3 is CASSDPGLASGETQYF. The CDR3 region has the DNA TGTGCCAGCAGTGACCCGGGACTAGCGAGCGGCGAGACCCAGTACTTC.

This sequence joins TRBV2 and TRBJ1-1; 7 nucleotides line up with TRBD1. CDR3 length: 13 residues. The junction had 5 bases not matched to a gene; V was cut back by 6 bases and J by 4 bases. Per germline, CDR1 SNHLY and CDR2 FYNNEI. The CDR3 spells CASRDDRATEAFF. CDR3 sequence (DNA): TGTGCCAGCAGGGACGACAGGGCCACTGAAGCTTTCTTT.

The rearrangement links TRBV5-1 to TRBJ1-5; no firm D call. The CDR3 totals 15 residues. The germline V gene encodes CDR1 SGHRS and CDR2 YFSETQ. Trimming took off 0 bases at V and 0 bases at J, with 7 bases between the two ends. This CDR3 is CASSLAGGSNQPQHF. DNA for the CDR3: TGCGCCAGCAGCTTGGCCGGCGGTAGCAATCAGCCCCAGCATTTT.

The chain carries TRBV11-2 and TRBJ2-5; 8 nucleotides agree with TRBD2. The CDR3 covers 14 residues. CDR1 is SGHAT and CDR2 is FQNNGV in the germline V gene. J was trimmed by 5 bases and V by 2 bases; bases with no gene match: 4. The CDR3 DNA reads TGTGCCAGCAGCTTATCGGCGGGGGGCGAGACCCAGTACTTC. Translated: CASSLSAGGETQYF.

The gene calls are TRBV28 and TRBJ2-7, with D maybe TRBD2 (5 bases). This CDR3 comprises 11 residues. The V and J ends lost 10 bases and 3 bases respectively, with 10 bases between them. Germline V lookup: CDR1 MDHEN, CDR2 SYDVKM. Here the CDR3 DNA reads TGTGCCACCGGGATTTACTACGAGCAGTACTTC. This codes for CATGIYYEQYF.

CDR3 amino acids: CAWRRQGAPVYEQYF. In nucleotides, the CDR3 is TGTGCCTGGAGGAGACAGGGGGCGCCGGTATACGAGCAGTACTTC. The chain has TRBV30 and TRBJ2-7; 10 bases agree with TRBD1. Unmatched junction bases numbered 9, after V lost 3 bases and J lost 4 bases. The CDR3 runs 15 residues. The germline V gene has CDR1 GTSNPN and CDR2 SVGIG (reference sequence).

The V gene is TRBV5-3, the J gene TRBJ1-5; 9 bases are shared with TRBD1. TRBV5-3 is noted as an ORF with a role that remains uncertain. V dropped 1 base and J dropped 5; count of bases not matched to a gene: 10. This CDR3 spans 17 amino acids. CDR3 in amino acids: CARSLRFRQGVHQPQHF. CDR3 DNA: TGTGCCAGAAGCTTGCGGTTTCGACAGGGGGTTCATCAGCCCCAGCATTTT.

This clone was seen just once. The chain joins TRBV12-5 to TRBJ2-7; D gene ambiguous. The germline V gene encodes CDR1 LGHNT and CDR2 FRNRAP. V was shortened by 0 bases and J by 2 bases, with 14 bases between the two germline ends. This CDR3 is built from 16 residues. This chain's CDR3 is CASGLVVSAGTYEQYF. CDR3 sequence (DNA): TGTGCTAGTGGTTTGGTTGTCTCGGCAGGAACCTACGAGCAGTACTTC.

The rearrangement uses TRBV10-3 and TRBJ1-4, with 9 positions matching TRBD1. CDR1 is ENHRY, CDR2 SYGVKD, per germline. The CDR3 sequence is 13 residues long. The ends lost 6 bases at V and 8 bases at J; junction bases unmatched: 4. The CDR3 nucleotides read TGTGCCATCAGCCGACAGGGGGGGGAAAAACTGTTTTTT. Translating gives CAISRQGGEKLFF.

This clone has a single count. The chain has TRBV2 and TRBJ2-1; maybe TRBD1 (6 bases). CDR3 length: 14 residues. Trimming stripped 2 bases from V and 8 bases from J, with 13 bases between. Germline V gene data show CDR1 as SNHLY and CDR2 as FYNNEI. The DNA of the CDR3 is TGTGCCAGCAGTGAACGAACAGGGACCCATGAGCAGTTCTTC. Translation gives CASSERTGTHEQFF.

This rearrangement joins TRBV5-5 to TRBJ2-5, with 9 nucleotides matching TRBD2. CDR3 length: 15 residues. The germline V gene has CDR1 SGHKS and CDR2 YYEKEE (reference sequence). Trimming cost V 3 bases and J 4 bases; bases outside gene matches: 7. CDR3 region: CASSWSPAGGETQYF. The DNA for the CDR3 is TGTGCCAGCAGCTGGTCCCCAGCGGGGGGAGAGACCCAGTACTTC.

This chain links TRBV6-5 with TRBJ2-7, with 9 nucleotides matching TRBD1. CDR3 size: 15 residues. The ends lost 5 bases at V and 2 bases at J; junction bases unmatched: 7. The germline CDR1 and CDR2 sequences are MNHEY and SVGAGI. The CDR3 spells CASSRPGQGAYEQYF. Here the CDR3 DNA reads TGTGCCAGCAGTAGGCCGGGACAGGGTGCCTACGAGCAGTACTTC.

J is TRBJ2-2 and V is TRBV5-5; D is possibly TRBD2 (5 bases). Trimming took off 4 bases at V and 0 bases at J, with 13 bases between the two ends. CDR1 SGHKS and CDR2 YYEKEE come from the germline V gene (reference sequence). The CDR3 loop spans 16 amino acids. CDR3 loop: CASSRTPNANTGELFF. The CDR3 DNA is TGTGCCAGCAGCCGGACTCCTAACGCGAACACCGGGGAGCTGTTTTTT.

The chain is built from TRBV6-5 and TRBJ2-3; 9 nucleotides line up with TRBD2. The V gene's germline CDR1 is MNHEY and CDR2 SVGAGI. The CDR3 is 15 amino acids. J gave up 8 bases and V 5 bases, and 11 bases lay outside the gene matches. CDR3 nucleotide sequence: TGTGCCAGCAGTCCCGGGGCGGGAGGGCCAGGTACGCAGTATTTT. Translating gives CASSPGAGGPGTQYF.

This clone was seen a single time. J is TRBJ1-1 and V is TRBV18; D ambiguous. Trimming took off 5 bases at V and 0 bases at J, with 7 bases between the two ends. CDR1 is KGHSH, CDR2 LQKENI, per germline. This CDR3 has 13 amino acids. The chain's CDR3 is CASSSTVNTEAFF. CDR3 nucleotides: TGTGCCAGCTCATCCACAGTGAACACTGAAGCTTTCTTT.

The chain combines TRBV7-6 with TRBJ2-7; 10 nucleotides line up with TRBD2. Trimming at V came to 5 bases and at J to 4 bases, leaving 5 bases not matched to a gene. Germline CDR1 is SGHVS and CDR2 is FNYEAQ. This CDR3 spans 14 amino acids. The CDR3 is CASSPRTSGYEQYF. DNA for the CDR3: TGTGCCAGCAGCCCCCGGACTAGCGGATACGAGCAGTACTTC.